This T cell receptor (beta chain) emerged from a study of blood T cell repertoires in COVID-19. As for the study in general: Sites in the United States, Italy and Spain provided acute and convalescent COVID-19 samples.

The CDR3 has 13 residues. Germline assignment: CDR1 SGHRS and CDR2 YFSETQ. Trimming pared 2 bases from V and 8 bases from J, leaving 11 bases between. Method: immunoSEQ multiplex PCR; TCRdb's copy keeps in-frame clones and lacks some. This table holds 150,000 to 200,000 clones, 70% to 90% found once. The source of this sequence is a man in his fifties or sixties with active or convalescent COVID-19. Input material: peripheral blood. The V call is TRBV5-1, the J call TRBJ1-5; tentatively, D is TRBD1 (6 bases). The CDR3 here is CASSFEGDKPQHF. The CDR3 nucleotides read TGCGCCAGCAGCTTTGAAGGGGACAAGCCCCAGCATTTT.